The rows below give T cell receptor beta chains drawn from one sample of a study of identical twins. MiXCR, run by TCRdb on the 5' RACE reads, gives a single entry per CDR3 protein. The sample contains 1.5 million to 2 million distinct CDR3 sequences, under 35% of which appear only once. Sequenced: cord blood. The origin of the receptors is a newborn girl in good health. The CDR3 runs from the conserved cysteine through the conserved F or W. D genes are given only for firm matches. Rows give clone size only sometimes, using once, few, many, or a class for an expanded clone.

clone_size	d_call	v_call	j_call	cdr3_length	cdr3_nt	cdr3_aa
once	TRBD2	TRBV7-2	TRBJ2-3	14	TGTGCCAGCAGCACACTAGCGGGAGGGGTTACGCAGTATTTT	CASSTLAGGVTQYF
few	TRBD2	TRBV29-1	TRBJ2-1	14	TGCAGCGTTGTGGGGACTAGCTCTTTCGATGAGCAGTTCTTC	CSVVGTSSFDEQFF
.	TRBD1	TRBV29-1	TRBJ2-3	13	TGCAGCGTTCGACAGGGGGCCACAGATACGCAGTATTTT	CSVRQGATDTQYF
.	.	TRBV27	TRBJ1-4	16	TGTGCCAGCAGTTTATCGATCCCGGGCCTTAATGAAAAACTGTTTTTT	CASSLSIPGLNEKLFF
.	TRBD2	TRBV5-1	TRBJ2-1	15	TGCGCCAGCAGCTCTACTAGCGGGGGTTTGTACGAGCAGTTCTTC	CASSSTSGGLYEQFF
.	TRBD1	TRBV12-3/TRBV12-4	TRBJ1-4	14	TGTGCCAGCAGTGCTGGACAGGGTTCGGAAAAACTGTTTTTT	CASSAGQGSEKLFF
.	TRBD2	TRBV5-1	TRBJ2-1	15	TGCGCCAGCAGCTTTAGCGGGATAATCAATAGTGAGCAGTTCTTC	CASSFSGIINSEQFF
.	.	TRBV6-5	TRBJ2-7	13	TGTGCCAGCAGTTATCCGGGAACCTACGAGCCGTACTTC	CASSYPGTYEPYF
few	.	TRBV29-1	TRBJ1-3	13	TGCAGCGTTGATGGGGACTCTGGAAACACCATATATTTT	CSVDGDSGNTIYF
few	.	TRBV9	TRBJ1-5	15	TGTGCCAGCAGCGTAGGGCACGGTCCCGGGCAGCCCCAGCATTTT	CASSVGHGPGQPQHF
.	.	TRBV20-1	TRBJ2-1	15	TGCAGTGCTGGTCGGTCCAGTAACACCTACAATGAGCAGTTCTTC	CSAGRSSNTYNEQFF
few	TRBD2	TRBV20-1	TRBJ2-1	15	TGCAGTGCTAGTCTCCCGGGACTAGCTGAGGATGAGCAGTTCTTC	CSASLPGLAEDEQFF
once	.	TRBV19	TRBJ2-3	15	TGTGCCAGTAGTATCGGGACCCTATCGTCAGATACGCAGTATTTT	CASSIGTLSSDTQYF
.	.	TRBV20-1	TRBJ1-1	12	TGCAGTGCTTCAACGGGGGCGGCTGAAGCTTTCTTT	CSASTGAAEAFF
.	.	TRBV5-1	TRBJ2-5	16	TGCGCCAGCAGCTTGGGGCGGGGAGGCCTTCAAGAGACCCAGTACTTC	CASSLGRGGLQETQYF
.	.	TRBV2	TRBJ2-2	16	TGTGCCAGCAACCCTGGGCGGGTCGCGAACACCGGGGAGCTGTTTTTT	CASNPGRVANTGELFF
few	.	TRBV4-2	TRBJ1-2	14	TGTGCCAGCAGCCAAGATCAAGGGAGGAATGGCTACACCTTC	CASSQDQGRNGYTF
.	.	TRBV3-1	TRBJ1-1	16	TGTGCCAGCAGCCCGACCGGGACACGACAGAACACTGAAGCTTTCTTT	CASSPTGTRQNTEAFF
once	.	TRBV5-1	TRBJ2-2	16	TGCGCCAGCAGCTTGGCGGGTAGCGGAAGCACCGGGGAGCTGTTTTTT	CASSLAGSGSTGELFF
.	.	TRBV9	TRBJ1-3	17	TGTGCCAGCAGCCCTCTGGGAGTGGGGGACTCTGGAGACACCATATATTTT	CASSPLGVGDSGDTIYF
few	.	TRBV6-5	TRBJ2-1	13	TGTGCCAGCAGTCTAGCTAACTACAATGAGCAGTTCTTC	CASSLANYNEQFF
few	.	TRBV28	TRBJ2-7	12	TGTGCCACCGAGCGGGCCTCCTACGAGCAGTACTTC	CATERASYEQYF
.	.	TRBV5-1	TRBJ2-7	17	TGCGCCAGCAGCCGCACAAAAAAGGGGACCATGGTCTACGAGCAGTACTTC	CASSRTKKGTMVYEQYF
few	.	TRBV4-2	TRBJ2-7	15	TGTGCCAGCAGCCAAGATCGGGGTAAATCCTACGAGCAGTACTTC	CASSQDRGKSYEQYF
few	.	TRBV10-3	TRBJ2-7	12	TGTGCCATCGGGGGGACAACCTACGAGCAGTACTTC	CAIGGTTYEQYF
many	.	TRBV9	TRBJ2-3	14	TGTGCCACCTGTAAGGGAGGAGAGGAGGATACGCAGTATTTT	CATCKGGEEDTQYF